Following are 14 T cell receptor beta chains from one sample sequenced in a study of patients and donors after allogeneic stem cell transplantation. In TCRdb, the RT-PCR reads were re-called with MiXCR into one record per CDR3 protein. The table includes hundreds of thousands of distinct CDR3 sequences, about a sixth detected once. The sample comprised blood, either unsorted or a sorted T cell fraction (not recorded which). The receptor set was obtained from a human donor who was either an allogeneic HSCT recipient or a stem cell or donor lymphocyte infusion donor (not recorded which). It is not recorded whose cells these are; they may come from a transplant donor.

This clonotype was detected a few times. The rearrangement links TRBV6-6 to TRBJ2-7; 10 nucleotides agree with TRBD1. Germline CDR1 is MNHNY and CDR2 is SVGAGI (reference sequence). The CDR3 consists of 11 residues. J lost 6 bases, V lost 8 bases, and 1 base had no gene match. The CDR3 here is CASRTGGEQYF. The CDR3 DNA reads as TGTGCCAGCCGGACAGGGGGCGAGCAGTACTTC.

The chain has TRBV30 and TRBJ1-2; D not resolved. The CDR3 contains 14 residues. With 5 bases removed from V and 7 bases from J, the gap between germline ends came to 20 bases. In germline, CDR1 is GTSNPN, CDR2 SVGIG (reference sequence). CDR3 DNA sequence: TGTGCCTGGGTGGAAGGACCGCTTAGTGGTGGCTACACCTTC. This gives the protein CAWVEGPLSGGYTF.

This clonotype has more than one count but fewer than ten. The chain couples TRBV7-9 to TRBJ2-1; no clear D. V lost 4 bases and J lost 0, with 13 bases in between. Germline V gene lookup returns CDR1 SEHNR and CDR2 FQNEAQ (reference sequence). This CDR3 is built from 16 residues. The CDR3 sequence is CASSSSGRSSYNEQFF. Written as DNA, the CDR3 is TGTGCCAGCAGCTCATCCGGGCGAAGCTCCTACAATGAGCAGTTCTTC.

This clonotype appeared a few times. The CDR3 sequence: CASSPLNTSGLAGEQFF. CDR3 DNA sequence: TGTGCCAGCTCACCACTTAACACTTCGGGACTAGCGGGAGAGCAGTTCTTC. The chain links TRBV18 to TRBJ2-1, with 13 bases matching TRBD2. CDR1 is KGHSH, CDR2 LQKENI, per germline. The CDR3 runs to 17 residues. V lost 1 base to trimming and J lost 10 bases; unmatched junction nucleotides: 10.

V and J are TRBV4-1 and TRBJ1-1; D is unclear. The CDR3 has 15 residues. Trimming stripped 0 bases from V and 7 bases from J, with 15 bases between. Per the germline V gene, CDR1 is MGHRA and CDR2 is YSYEKL. CDR3 region: CASSQDEGNRLEAFF. CDR3 sequence (DNA): TGCGCCAGCAGCCAAGATGAGGGAAATCGCCTTGAAGCTTTCTTT.

A few counts support this clonotype. The J gene is TRBJ2-3, the V gene TRBV12-3 or TRBV12-4; a possible D gene is TRBD2 (6 bases). The CDR3 has 16 amino acids. Trimming stripped 7 bases from V and 1 base from J, with 18 bases between. CDR3 bases: TGTGCCAGCACCCGAGACGATTGGGGGGGCACAGATACGCAGTATTTT. It codes for CASTRDDWGGTDTQYF.

The rearrangement uses TRBV9 and TRBJ2-7; tentative D call: TRBD1 (6 bases). The CDR3 runs to 15 residues. Germline lookup yields CDR1 SGDLS and CDR2 YYNGEE. Trimming pared 0 bases from V and 0 bases from J, leaving 10 bases between. The CDR3 loop reads CASSVGWGPSYEQYF. CDR3 coding DNA: TGTGCCAGCAGCGTAGGATGGGGGCCCTCCTACGAGCAGTACTTC.

This chain joins TRBV7-2 and TRBJ1-3, with TRBD1 as a possible D gene (5 bases). Trimming shortened V by 3 bases and J by 0 bases, and 15 bases separated the two germline ends. The germline gives CDR1 SGHTA, CDR2 FQGNSA. The CDR3 is 17 residues long. CDR3 bases: TGTGCCAGCAGCTTCAATGACAGACGGTACTCTGGAAACACCATATATTTT. It codes for CASSFNDRRYSGNTIYF.

Only one count was recorded for this clonotype. At one end the junction does not follow the germline gene, possibly because of a read error. The J gene is TRBJ1-1, the V gene TRBV11-3; D gene uncertain. The CDR3 is made up of 14 amino acids. The germline gives CDR1 SGHNT, CDR2 YENEEA. This CDR3 is CASSLGKGNTEALF. The CDR3 DNA is TGTGCCAGCAGCTTAGGGAAGGGAAACACTGAAGCTTTGTTT.

The chain joins TRBV6-2 or TRBV6-3 to TRBJ1-1; the D gene is possibly TRBD1 (5 bases). The CDR3 extends over 16 amino acids. Trimming pared 5 bases from V and 6 bases from J, leaving 22 bases between. Per the germline V gene, CDR1 is MNHEY and CDR2 is SVGEGT. The chain's CDR3 is CASSPPNLGAGAEAFF. CDR3 in DNA: TGTGCCAGCAGTCCACCGAACCTAGGGGCCGGCGCTGAAGCTTTCTTT.

The V gene is TRBV6-1, the J gene TRBJ1-2, with 10 bases matching TRBD1. CDR1 and CDR2 (germline): MNHNS, SASEGT. Trimming took 6 bases from V and 4 from J; bases not matched to a gene: 8. The CDR3 runs 15 residues. The CDR3 loop reads CASSHRDRGSYGYTF. As DNA, the CDR3 is TGTGCCAGCAGCCACCGGGACAGGGGTTCCTATGGCTACACCTTC.

The genes are TRBV29-1 and TRBJ1-1, with TRBD1 matching 7 bases. Germline V gene lookup returns CDR1 SQVTM and CDR2 ANQGSEA. Germline trimming cut 6 bases from V and 6 bases from J; bases unmatched to any gene: 10. The CDR3 spans 13 residues. CDR3 coding DNA: TGCAGCGTCGGGGACAGAAGCCCTCCTGAAGCTTTCTTT. Encoded protein: CSVGDRSPPEAFF.

The chain links TRBV13 to TRBJ1-6; 9 bases are shared with TRBD1. The CDR3 is made up of 15 amino acids. Germline-derived CDR1 and CDR2 are PRHDT and FYEKMQ (reference sequence). The V gene end was trimmed by 3 bases and the J gene end by 10 bases; junction bases not matched to a gene: 7. The CDR3 coding sequence is TGTGCCAGCAGCTTTACCGGGACAGGGAAATCACCCCTCCACTTT. Amino acid sequence: CASSFTGTGKSPLHF.

The CDR3 nucleotides are TGCGCCAGCAGCTCGGGACAGAAACGCTACGAGCAGTACTTC. This sequence encodes CASSSGQKRYEQYF. The chain has TRBV5-1 and TRBJ2-7; 7 bases are a match to TRBD1. Germline V gene lookup returns CDR1 SGHRS and CDR2 YFSETQ. V lost 3 bases and J lost 3; bases outside the gene matches: 6. The CDR3 length is 14 residues.